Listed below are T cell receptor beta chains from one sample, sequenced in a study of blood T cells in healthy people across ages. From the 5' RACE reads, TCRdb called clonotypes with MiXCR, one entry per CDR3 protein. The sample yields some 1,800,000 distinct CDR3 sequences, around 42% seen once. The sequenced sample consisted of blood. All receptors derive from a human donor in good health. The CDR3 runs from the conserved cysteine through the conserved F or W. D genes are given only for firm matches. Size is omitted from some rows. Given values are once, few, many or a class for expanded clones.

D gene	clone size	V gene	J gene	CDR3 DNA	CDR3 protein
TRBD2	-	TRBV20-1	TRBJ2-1	TGCAGTGCTAGATCTAGCGGGGGGTTACTCTACAATGAGCAGTTCTTC	CSARSSGGLLYNEQFF
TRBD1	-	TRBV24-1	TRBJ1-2	TGTGCCACCAGTGATCCTGGGACAGGGTACTATGGCTACACCTTC	CATSDPGTGYYGYTF
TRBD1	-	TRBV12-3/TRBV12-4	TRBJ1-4	TGTGCCAGCAGTTCGTACAGGGGCCGGAATGAAAAACTGTTTTTT	CASSSYRGRNEKLFF
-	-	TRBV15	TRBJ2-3	TGTGCCACCACTCTCGGAGGCACAGATACGCAGTATTTT	CATTLGGTDTQYF
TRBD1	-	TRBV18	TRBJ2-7	TGTGCCAGCTCCCCTGGGGCCAGGGGGATTACGGAGCAGTACTTC	CASSPGARGITEQYF
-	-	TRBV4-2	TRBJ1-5	TGTGCCAGCAGCCAAGATTGGGTAGGGGGGAATCAGCCCCAGCATTTT	CASSQDWVGGNQPQHF
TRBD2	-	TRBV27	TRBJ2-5	TGTGCCAGCAGTTTAGGAGCGGGGGCCTCCTGGGAGACCCAGTACTTC	CASSLGAGASWETQYF
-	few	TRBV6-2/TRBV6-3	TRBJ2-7	TGTGCCAGCACTACACAGGGAGGAGGGGTCTACGAGCAGTACTTC	CASTTQGGGVYEQYF
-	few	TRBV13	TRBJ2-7	TGTGCCAGCAGCCCCGGAAGACGTAACCCCTACGAGCAGTACTTC	CASSPGRRNPYEQYF
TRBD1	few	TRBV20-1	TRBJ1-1	TGCAGTGCTAGAGAGGGACAGGGATTTACTGAAGCTTTCTTT	CSAREGQGFTEAFF
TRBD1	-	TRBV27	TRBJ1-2	TGTGCCAGCAGGCGGGGACAGTATTATGGCTGCACCTTC	CASRRGQYYGCTF
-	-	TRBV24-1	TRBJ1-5	TGTGCCACCAGTGATACTGGCGGCAATAGGGGCGGTCAGCCCCAGCATTTT	CATSDTGGNRGGQPQHF
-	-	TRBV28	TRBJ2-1	TGTGCCGCCACCCAGTGGCTAGCTGGGGAGCAGTTCTTC	CAATQWLAGEQFF
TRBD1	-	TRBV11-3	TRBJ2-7	TGTGCCAGCAGCTTGAGCCGTAGGGGGCACCAGGGCGAGCAGTACTTC	CASSLSRRGHQGEQYF
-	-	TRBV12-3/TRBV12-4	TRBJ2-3	TGTGCCAGCAGCCATAGACTACAGAGCACAGATACGCAGTATTTT	CASSHRLQSTDTQYF
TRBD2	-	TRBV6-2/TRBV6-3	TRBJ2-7	TGTGCCAGGAGTTCGGGACTAGCGGGGACCTACGAGCAGTACTTC	CARSSGLAGTYEQYF
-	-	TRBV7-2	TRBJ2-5	TGTGCCAGCAGCCGAGGGTCCAAAACAGAGACCCAGTACTTC	CASSRGSKTETQYF
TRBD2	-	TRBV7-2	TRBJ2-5	TGTGCCAGCAGCGGGAACGGGGGGTGGGAGACCCAGTACTTC	CASSGNGGWETQYF
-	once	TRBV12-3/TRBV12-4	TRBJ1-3	TGTGCCAGCAGTAGAGGGGGTCCTACGAACACCATATATTTT	CASSRGGPTNTIYF
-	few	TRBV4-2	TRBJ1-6	TGTGCCAGCAGCCAACAGCAGGGCGACTCACCCCTCCACTTT	CASSQQQGDSPLHF
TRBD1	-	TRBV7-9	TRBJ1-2	TGTGCCAGCAGCTTAGCCCAGGACAGGGGCACCTTC	CASSLAQDRGTF
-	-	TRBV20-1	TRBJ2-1	TGCAGTGCTAACCCCGGAGTCTTCTACAGTGAGCAGTTCTTC	CSANPGVFYSEQFF
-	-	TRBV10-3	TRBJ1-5	TGTGCCATCAGTGACAGGGCCTTGGATCAGCCCCAGCATTTT	CAISDRALDQPQHF
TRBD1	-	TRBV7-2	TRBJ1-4	TGTGCCAGCAGCCGCCGTCGCCAGGGGGATGAAAAACTGTTTTTT	CASSRRRQGDEKLFF
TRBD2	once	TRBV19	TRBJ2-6	TGTGCCAGTAGTTCGGGACTAGCGGGGGGGGCCAACGTCCTGACTTTC	CASSSGLAGGANVLTF
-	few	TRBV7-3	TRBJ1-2	TGTGCCAGCAGCCCGTGGGCAGGAAATAACTATGGCTACACCTTC	CASSPWAGNNYGYTF
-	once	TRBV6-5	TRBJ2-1	TGTGCCAGCAGTTTAGACAGGCGGGCCTACAATGAGCAGTTCTTC	CASSLDRRAYNEQFF
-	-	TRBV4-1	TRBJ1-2	TGCGCCAGCAGCCAAGCATTAGGAGCGGTCTATGGCTACACCTTC	CASSQALGAVYGYTF
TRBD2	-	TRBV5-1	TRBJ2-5	TGCGCCAGCAGCTTAATACCGGGACTAGCGGGGGGGCACGACCAGTACTTC	CASSLIPGLAGGHDQYF
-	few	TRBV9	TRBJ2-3	TGTGCCAGCACCGTGGCGGGGTCTAGCACAGATACGCAGTATTTT	CASTVAGSSTDTQYF
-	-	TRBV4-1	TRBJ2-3	TGCGCCAGCAGCCAAGATGTTCTCTTAGCGACAGATACGCAGTATTTT	CASSQDVLLATDTQYF
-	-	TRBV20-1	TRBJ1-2	TGCAGTGCGAACCCCCTTGGGGTGGGCTATGGCTACACCTTC	CSANPLGVGYGYTF
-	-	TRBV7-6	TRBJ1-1	TGTGCCAGCAGCTTAACACGGTGCACTGAAGCTTTCTTT	CASSLTRCTEAFF
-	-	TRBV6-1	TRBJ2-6	TGTGCCAGCAGTGAATGGGGGGCTGGGGCCAACGTCCTGACTTTC	CASSEWGAGANVLTF
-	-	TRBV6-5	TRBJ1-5	TGTGCCAGCAGTTACTCGTCGCGTCAGCCCCAGCATTTT	CASSYSSRQPQHF
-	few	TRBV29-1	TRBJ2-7	TGCAGCGTTGAAAGCGACAGGTCTGGCGAGCAGTACTTC	CSVESDRSGEQYF
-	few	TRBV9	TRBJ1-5	TGTGCCAGCAGCGTAGGTGGGTTTTATCAGCCCCAGCATTTT	CASSVGGFYQPQHF
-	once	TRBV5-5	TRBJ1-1	TGTGCCAGCAGCTTGGCAATGGCAGGGAGGATTTTGGTGAACACTGAAGCTTTCTTT	CASSLAMAGRILVNTEAFF
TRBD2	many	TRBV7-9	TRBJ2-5	TGTGCCAGCAGCCTCAAAACTAGCGGGGATGTGGAAGAGACCCAGTACTTC	CASSLKTSGDVEETQYF
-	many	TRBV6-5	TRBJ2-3	TGTGCCAGCACCTCCGGCCCCTACGGCTCAGATACGCAGTATTTT	CASTSGPYGSDTQYF
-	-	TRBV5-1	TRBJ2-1	TGCGCCAGCTTGGTCGGAGGGCCAAACTCCTACAATGAGCAGTTCTTC	CASLVGGPNSYNEQFF
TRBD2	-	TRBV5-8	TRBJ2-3	TGTGCCAGCAGCGAGCTAGCGGGCGGAAGGCATACGCAGTATTTT	CASSELAGGRHTQYF
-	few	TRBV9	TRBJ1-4	TGTGCCAGCAGCGTAGGGGGGGATGAAAAACTGTTTTTT	CASSVGGDEKLFF
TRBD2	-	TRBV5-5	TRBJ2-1	TGTGCCAGCAGCCCTCTAGCGGGGGGCGATTACAATGAGCGGTTCTTC	CASSPLAGGDYNERFF
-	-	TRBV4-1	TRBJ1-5	TGCGCCAGCAGCCAAGATCAATCCCCATATCAGCCCCAGCATTTT	CASSQDQSPYQPQHF
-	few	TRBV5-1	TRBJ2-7	TGCGCCAGCAGCTTGGGTGAACGACAGTACTTC	CASSLGERQYF
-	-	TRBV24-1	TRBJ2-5	TGTGCCACCAGTCCGGACAATGAAGAGACCCAGTACTTC	CATSPDNEETQYF
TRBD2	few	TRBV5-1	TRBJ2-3	TGCGCCAGCAGCTCTGGTAACCCGGGACTAGGATTTGTCGATACGCAGTATTTT	CASSSGNPGLGFVDTQYF
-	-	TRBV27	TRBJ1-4	TGTGCCAGCAGTTTACGCTTGGGGGTAGATGAAAAACTGTTTTTT	CASSLRLGVDEKLFF
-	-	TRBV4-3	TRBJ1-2	TGCGCCAGCAGCCAAGATGATGGCTACACCTTC	CASSQDDGYTF
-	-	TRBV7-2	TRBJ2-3	TGTGCCAGCAGCCATGGGGCCTTCACAGATACGCAGTATTTT	CASSHGAFTDTQYF